These T cell receptor beta chains were read from a single sample in a study of cytomegalovirus exposure and HLA in healthy donors. Method: immunoSEQ multiplex PCR; TCRdb's copy keeps in-frame clones and lacks some. The profile shows more than 60,000 clones, approximately 96% of them singletons. The sequencing sample was made of PBMCs. These receptors all come from a woman between 18 and 29 years old in good health and CMV-seropositive. Each CDR3 is given with its conserved first and last residue. A D gene is named only where the DNA matches it firmly. The size entry is marked missing in some rows and otherwise reads once, few, many or a size class.

j_call	v_call	clone_size	d_call	cdr3_nt	cdr3_aa
TRBJ2-5	TRBV7-2	-	-	TGTGCCAGCAGCTTATCTGGGGCAGGCCGAGAGACCCAGTACTTC	CASSLSGAGRETQYF
TRBJ1-5	TRBV2	-	-	TGTGCCAGCAGCTTCAAAGGGTCGGGGCAGCCCCAGCATTTT	CASSFKGSGQPQHF
TRBJ2-5	TRBV5-8	-	-	TGTGCCAGTCAGGCCCAGCAGCTCGCCCAGTACTTC	CASQAQQLAQYF
TRBJ2-2	TRBV30	-	TRBD1	TGTGCCTGGCAGACAGGGTTAATTACCGGGGAGCTGTTTTTT	CAWQTGLITGELFF
TRBJ2-7	TRBV27	-	TRBD2	TGTGCCAGGACTAGCGGGAGGGGCTACGAGCAGTACTTC	CARTSGRGYEQYF
TRBJ2-1	TRBV11-3	once	TRBD1	TGTGCCAGCAGCCTCCGGGACAGGTTCCAGGGTGAGCAGTTCTTC	CASSLRDRFQGEQFF
TRBJ2-1	TRBV4-3	once	TRBD2	TGCGCCAGCAGCCCGGGTTCCGAGCGGGAAAACAATGAGCAGTTCTTC	CASSPGSERENNEQFF
TRBJ2-4	TRBV4-1	-	TRBD1	TGCGCCAGCAGCCAACCGGGACAGGGTAGGGGCAAAAACATTCAGTACTTC	CASSQPGQGRGKNIQYF
TRBJ2-1	TRBV28	once	TRBD2	TGTGCCAGCAGTCTCCCTAGCGGTCCCTACAATGAGCAGTTCTTC	CASSLPSGPYNEQFF
TRBJ1-1	TRBV2	-	-	TGTGCCAGCAGGCGGGGGGACGGATTGAACACTGAAGCTTTCTTT	CASRRGDGLNTEAFF
TRBJ2-3	TRBV28	-	TRBD2	TGTGCCAGCAACTATATAGCGGGAGGGTCGGACACAGATACGCAGTATTTT	CASNYIAGGSDTDTQYF
TRBJ2-3	TRBV9	-	TRBD2	TGTGCCAGCAGCGTAGAAGGCGGGAGACTCACAGATACGCAGTATTTT	CASSVEGGRLTDTQYF
TRBJ1-5	TRBV6-5	-	-	TGTGCCAGCAGTTATGGTTCAGGGGCGGGTCAGCCCCAGCATTTT	CASSYGSGAGQPQHF
TRBJ1-4	TRBV21-1	-	-	TGTGCCAGCAGCACACCGGGACAGGATAATGAAAAACTGTTTTTT	CASSTPGQDNEKLFF
TRBJ2-1	TRBV28	-	TRBD2	TGTGCCAGCAGTTTAAGGGGGACTAGGTTGTTACAGCAGTTCTTC	CASSLRGTRLLQQFF
TRBJ2-5	TRBV5-4	-	-	TGTGCCAGCAGCCCGGCGGAAGAGACCCAGTACTTC	CASSPAEETQYF
TRBJ2-7	TRBV28	-	TRBD1	TGTGCCAGCAGTTTATGGAGCAGGGGGTTCAGTTACGAGCAGTACTTC	CASSLWSRGFSYEQYF
TRBJ2-1	TRBV11-3	-	TRBD1	TGTGCCAGCAGCCTGGACAGGGCATCCTACAATGAGCAGTTCTTC	CASSLDRASYNEQFF
TRBJ1-2	TRBV11-2	-	-	TGTGCCAGCAGCCAAGAGGTACACTATGGCTACACCTTC	CASSQEVHYGYTF
TRBJ1-5	TRBV29-1	-	-	TGCAGCGTTGAAGTTAGGAGTTTTATTTATAGCAATCAGCCCCAGCATTTT	CSVEVRSFIYSNQPQHF
TRBJ2-1	TRBV5-1	-	TRBD1	TGCGCCAGCAGCTTGGTTCTGGGACAGGGGCTGAATGAGCAGTTCTTC	CASSLVLGQGLNEQFF
TRBJ1-1	TRBV6-1	-	-	TGTGCCAGCAGTGAACCCGGGGGGCTGGGGTCGAACACTGAAGCTTTCTTT	CASSEPGGLGSNTEAFF
TRBJ2-7	TRBV11-2	once	-	TGTGCCAGCAGCTTAGATTCCAGCGGTGGCTACGAGCAGTACTTC	CASSLDSSGGYEQYF
TRBJ2-5	TRBV6-5	-	TRBD1	TGTGCCAGCAGTTCTGACCCGGGACAGGAGCAGACCCAGTACTTC	CASSSDPGQEQTQYF
TRBJ1-1	TRBV11-3	-	TRBD1	TGTGCCAGCAGCTTAGGTGGGACAGGGGGCTCTGAAGCTTTCTTT	CASSLGGTGGSEAFF
TRBJ2-7	TRBV7-2	-	TRBD2	TGTGCCAGCAGCTTTGTAGCGGGAGACTACGAGCAGTACTTC	CASSFVAGDYEQYF
TRBJ1-5	TRBV28	-	TRBD1	TGTGCCAGCAGCTCGACAGGGAATGGTCAGCCCCAGCATTTT	CASSSTGNGQPQHF
TRBJ2-2	TRBV11-2	-	TRBD2	TGTGCCAGCAGCTCCCCCCCTAGCGGGAACACCGGGGAGCTGTTTTTT	CASSSPPSGNTGELFF
TRBJ2-4	TRBV28	-	-	TGTGCCAGCAGTTTAAATGCGCCGGCGGCCCAGTACTTC	CASSLNAPAAQYF
TRBJ2-7	TRBV9	-	TRBD1	TGTGCCAGCAGCGTAGGGGGACAGGGTAACTACGAGCAGTACTTC	CASSVGGQGNYEQYF
TRBJ2-7	TRBV28	-	TRBD2	TGTGCCAGCAGTTTTTTACTAGCGGGACCCACCTACGAGCAGTACTTC	CASSFLLAGPTYEQYF
TRBJ2-5	TRBV29-1	-	TRBD1	TGCAGCGTGGCCGGGACAGGGAGGGAGCGGACCAAGAAGTCCCAGTACTTC	CSVAGTGRERTKKSQYF
TRBJ2-7	TRBV28	-	-	TGTGCCAGCAGGGAGGCTCCCGGGACCGCCGGGAGCGAGCAGTACTTC	CASREAPGTAGSEQYF
TRBJ1-1	TRBV2	-	-	TGTGCCAGCAGTCAATTCACTGAAGCTTTCTTT	CASSQFTEAFF
TRBJ2-5	TRBV7-2	-	TRBD2	TGTGCCAGCAGATTTAGCGGGGATCGGGGAGAGACCCAGTACTTC	CASRFSGDRGETQYF
TRBJ2-5	TRBV7-2	-	-	TGTGCCAGCAGCTTAGCGCACCACACCGCTTCGCAAGAGACCCAGTACTTC	CASSLAHHTASQETQYF
TRBJ1-5	TRBV5-1	-	TRBD1	TGCGCCAGCAGCTTGGACGGACAGGGGTATCAGCCCCAGCATTTT	CASSLDGQGYQPQHF
TRBJ2-3	TRBV9	-	TRBD2	TGTGCCAGCAGCGCCCCTACGTATCGGGGGGAGGGCCGAAGCACAGATACGCAGTATTTT	CASSAPTYRGEGRSTDTQYF
TRBJ2-7	TRBV30	-	TRBD1	TGTGCCTGGACCGAAGACAGGGGGCCCTACGAGCAGTACTTC	CAWTEDRGPYEQYF
TRBJ2-7	TRBV29-1	-	TRBD2	TGCAGCGTTGAGGGGGGAGGGAACTCCTACGAGCAGTACTTC	CSVEGGGNSYEQYF
TRBJ1-5	TRBV6-6	-	TRBD1	TGTGCCAGCAGTTACAGCGACAGGGGGCGTCAGCCCCAGCATTTT	CASSYSDRGRQPQHF
TRBJ2-7	TRBV7-9	-	-	TGTGCCAGCAGCTTAGACGGGGTGGGAGACTCCGAGCAGTACTTC	CASSLDGVGDSEQYF
TRBJ2-1	TRBV30	once	TRBD2	TGTGCCTGGAGTGGACTAGCGGATTACAATGAGCAGTTCTTC	CAWSGLADYNEQFF
TRBJ2-1	TRBV28	-	-	TGTGCCAGCAGCTTCGGAAGTTCCCTCGGGGACAATGAGCAGTTCTTC	CASSFGSSLGDNEQFF
TRBJ2-5	TRBV7-6	-	TRBD2	TGTGCCAGCAGCCGAGGGGTTACTAGCGGGGTTCAAGAGACCCAGTACTTC	CASSRGVTSGVQETQYF
TRBJ2-1	TRBV27	-	-	TGTGCCGCATCCAAACTAGACTCCTACAATGAGCAGTTCTTC	CAASKLDSYNEQFF
TRBJ2-3	TRBV2	-	-	TGTGCCATCTCCCCGGAGGTAGATCCAGATACGCAGTATTTT	CAISPEVDPDTQYF